This TCR beta chain was obtained from a study of response to subunit inactivated influenza vaccine. TCRdb fed the RT-PCR reads into MiXCR, producing one record per CDR3 protein. The table includes about 780,000 distinct CDR3 sequences, 15% to 20% detected once. CDR1 and CDR2 (germline): KGHDR, SFDVKD. The CDR3 is 14 amino acids. Trimming cost V 4 bases and J 7 bases, with 13 bases left between them. The input for sequencing was PBMCs from blood, taken 4 to 6 days after vaccination. This sequence was found in a man between 45 and 60 years old who received an inactivated influenza vaccine. The J gene is TRBJ2-1, the V gene TRBV24-1, with no clear D. The CDR3 region is CATSEQDVTNEQFF. The CDR3 nucleotides read TGTGCCACCAGTGAGCAAGACGTAACGAATGAGCAGTTCTTC.